This T cell receptor beta chain derives from a study of OX40 agonist ivuxolimab in advanced cancers. Study summary: Partial response was recorded in three patients: one hepatocellular carcinoma and two cutaneous melanoma cases.

Looked up from germline, CDR1 is SGHNT and CDR2 is YYREEE (reference sequence). This CDR3 comprises 14 residues. Losses at the gene ends were 2 bases for V and 3 bases for J; bases not matched to a gene: 5. Profiling relied on immunoSEQ multiplex PCR, and the TCRdb table lists in-frame clones only, not all of them. The sample includes around 20,000 clones, 75% to 90% of them seen just once. The investigators sampled blood at baseline, at cycle 4 day 1, and at cycle 7 day 1. This receptor was taken from an adult with an advanced solid tumor such as melanoma, head and neck, liver or kidney cancer. The sequenced sample was CD4+ or CD8+ T cells sorted from blood, obtained in a trial of the OX40 agonist ivuxolimab. This chain joins TRBV5-4 and TRBJ2-7, with 7 bases that match TRBD1. The DNA for the CDR3 is TGTGCCAGCAGCTTATCGGGACAGTACTACGAGCAGTACTTC. Residues: CASSLSGQYYEQYF.